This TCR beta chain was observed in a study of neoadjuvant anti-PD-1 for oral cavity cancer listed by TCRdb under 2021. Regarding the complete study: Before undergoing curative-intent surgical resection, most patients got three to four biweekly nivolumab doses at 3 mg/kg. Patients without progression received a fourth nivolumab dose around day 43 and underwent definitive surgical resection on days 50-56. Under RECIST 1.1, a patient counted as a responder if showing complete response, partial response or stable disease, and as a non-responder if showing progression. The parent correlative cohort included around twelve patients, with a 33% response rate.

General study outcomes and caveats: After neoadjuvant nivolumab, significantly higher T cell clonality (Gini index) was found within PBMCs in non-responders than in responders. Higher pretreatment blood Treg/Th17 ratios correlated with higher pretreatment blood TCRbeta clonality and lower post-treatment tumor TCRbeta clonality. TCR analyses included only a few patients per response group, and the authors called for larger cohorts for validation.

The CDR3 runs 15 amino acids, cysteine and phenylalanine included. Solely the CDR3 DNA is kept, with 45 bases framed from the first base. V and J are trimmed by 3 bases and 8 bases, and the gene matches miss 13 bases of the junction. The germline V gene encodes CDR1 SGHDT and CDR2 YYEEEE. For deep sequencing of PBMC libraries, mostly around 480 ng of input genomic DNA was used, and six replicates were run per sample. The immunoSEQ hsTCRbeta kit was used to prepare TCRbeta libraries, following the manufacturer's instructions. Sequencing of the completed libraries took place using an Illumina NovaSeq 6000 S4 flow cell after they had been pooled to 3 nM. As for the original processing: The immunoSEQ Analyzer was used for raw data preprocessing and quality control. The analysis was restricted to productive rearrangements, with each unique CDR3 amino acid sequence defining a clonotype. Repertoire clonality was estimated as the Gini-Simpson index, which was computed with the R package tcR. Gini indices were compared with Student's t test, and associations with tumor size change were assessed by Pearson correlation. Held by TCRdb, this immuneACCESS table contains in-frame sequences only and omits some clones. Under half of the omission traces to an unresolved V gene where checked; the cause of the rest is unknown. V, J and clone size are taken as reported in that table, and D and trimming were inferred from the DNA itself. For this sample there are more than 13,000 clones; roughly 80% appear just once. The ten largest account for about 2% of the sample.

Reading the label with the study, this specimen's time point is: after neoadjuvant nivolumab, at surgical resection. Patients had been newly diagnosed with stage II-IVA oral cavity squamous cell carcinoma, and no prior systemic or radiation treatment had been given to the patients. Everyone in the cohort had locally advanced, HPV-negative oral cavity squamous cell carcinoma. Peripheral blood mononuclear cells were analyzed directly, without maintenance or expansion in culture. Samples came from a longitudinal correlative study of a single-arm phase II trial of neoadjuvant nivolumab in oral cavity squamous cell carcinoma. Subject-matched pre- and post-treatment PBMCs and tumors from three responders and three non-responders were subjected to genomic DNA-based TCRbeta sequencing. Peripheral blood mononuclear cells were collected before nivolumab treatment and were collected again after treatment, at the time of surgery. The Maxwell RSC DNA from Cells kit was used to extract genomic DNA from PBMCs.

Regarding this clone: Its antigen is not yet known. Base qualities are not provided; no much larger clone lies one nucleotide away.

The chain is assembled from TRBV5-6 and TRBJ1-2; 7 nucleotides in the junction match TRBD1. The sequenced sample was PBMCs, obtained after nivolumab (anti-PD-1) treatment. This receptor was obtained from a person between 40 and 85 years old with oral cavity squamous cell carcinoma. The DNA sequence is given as TGTGCCAGCAGCTCACAACTGACAGGGCTGGGGGGCTACACCTTC. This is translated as CASSSQLTGLGGYTF.